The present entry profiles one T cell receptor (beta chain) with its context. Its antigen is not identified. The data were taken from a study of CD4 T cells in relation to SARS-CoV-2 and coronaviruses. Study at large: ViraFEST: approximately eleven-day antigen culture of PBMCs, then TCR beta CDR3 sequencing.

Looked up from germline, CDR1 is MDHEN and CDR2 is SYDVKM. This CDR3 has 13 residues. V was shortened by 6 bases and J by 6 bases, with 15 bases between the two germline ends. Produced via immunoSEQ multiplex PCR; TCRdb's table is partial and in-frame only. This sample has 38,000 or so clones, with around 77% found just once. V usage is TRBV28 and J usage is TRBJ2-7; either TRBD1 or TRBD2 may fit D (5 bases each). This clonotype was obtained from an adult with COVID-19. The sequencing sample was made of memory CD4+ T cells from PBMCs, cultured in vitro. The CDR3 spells CASRDPGPSEQYF. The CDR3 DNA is TGTGCCAGCAGGGACCCGGGACCGTCCGAGCAGTACTTC.